The 18 T cell receptor beta chains below were found in one sample sequenced in a study of T cell responses to AZD1222 COVID-19 vaccine. Using immunoSEQ multiplex PCR, the repertoire was profiled, and TCRdb retains in-frame clones only, with some absent. The table includes about 160,000 clones, 90% detected once. The specimen comprised peripheral blood, sampled on day 0 of AZD1222 vaccination. These receptors came from an adult in good health.

The chain has TRBV10-3 and TRBJ1-2, with D unresolved. Deletions cut 2 bases from V and 5 bases from J, with 12 bases between. The CDR3 is 14 residues long. Germline V gives CDR1 ENHRY, CDR2 SYGVKD. CDR3 nucleotide sequence: TGTGCCATCAGTGAGGCCGGTCCGGTTTATGGCTACACCTTC. It yields the protein CAISEAGPVYGYTF.

The chain employs TRBV6-2 or TRBV6-3 and TRBJ2-7; the D gene is possibly TRBD2 (5 bases). Germline V lookup: CDR1 MNHEY, CDR2 SVGEGT. The CDR3 consists of 11 residues. V lost 4 bases, J lost 6 bases, and 7 bases lay in between. The CDR3 bases are TGTGCCAGCAGTTCTAGCTTCGAGCAGTACTTC. Amino acids: CASSSSFEQYF.

The chain employs TRBV18 and TRBJ1-1; D is perhaps TRBD1 (5 bases). CDR3 length: 15 residues. V dropped 2 bases and J dropped 4 bases, with 14 bases sitting between them. CDR1 is KGHSH, CDR2 LQKENI, per germline. CDR3 sequence (DNA): TGTGCCAGCTCACCAGGCGGCGGGGCGATCACTGAAGCTTTCTTT. Translating gives CASSPGGGAITEAFF.

This chain links TRBV5-4 with TRBJ2-5, with D hard to call. The length of the CDR3 is 13 residues. The V end was cut by 0 bases, the J end by 0 bases, with 3 bases between. Germline V CDR1 and CDR2: SGHNT, YYREEE (reference sequence). Here the CDR3 reads CASSLEYQETQYF. The CDR3 nucleotides read TGTGCCAGCAGCTTGGAGTACCAAGAGACCCAGTACTTC.

This chain links TRBV4-3 with TRBJ2-1, with 7 bases lining up with TRBD1. V was pared by 4 bases and J by 9 bases, with 21 bases of the junction left unmatched. Germline-derived CDR1 and CDR2 are LGHNA and YSLEER. The CDR3 loop spans 18 amino acids. CDR3 residues: CASSPLLGQALGTSEQFF. The CDR3 nucleotides are TGCGCCAGCAGCCCACTATTAGGACAGGCTCTCGGTACAAGTGAGCAGTTCTTC.

V gene TRBV11-2 combines with J gene TRBJ1-6; TRBD1 agrees at 10 bases. The CDR3 totals 15 residues. Germline CDR1 and CDR2: SGHAT and FQNNGV. J gave up 10 bases and V 4 bases, and 7 bases lay outside the gene matches. This CDR3 is CASSSVTGGSSPLHF. The CDR3 DNA sequence: TGTGCCAGCAGCTCCGTGACAGGGGGCAGCTCACCCCTCCACTTT.

The rearrangement links TRBV11-1 to TRBJ1-3; D remains ambiguous. Germline CDR1 and CDR2: SGHAT and FQDESV (reference sequence). The V end lost 2 bases, the J end lost 4 bases, and 9 bases lay between the germline ends. The CDR3 is made up of 14 amino acids. The CDR3 DNA is TGTGCCAGCAGCTTATCCCCGGGAGGAAACACCATATATTTT. This gives the protein CASSLSPGGNTIYF.

This clone was observed a single time. The chain couples TRBV19 to TRBJ1-1; tentative D call: TRBD1 (5 bases). The CDR3 totals 14 residues. The V and J ends lost 5 bases and 4 bases respectively, with 14 bases between them. Germline CDR1 is LNHDA and CDR2 is SQIVND (reference sequence). CDR3 DNA sequence: TGTGCCAGTAGTCCCCACAGGAGTCGCACTGAAGCTTTCTTT. Translating gives CASSPHRSRTEAFF.

The chain has TRBV7-6 and TRBJ1-5; weak D call: TRBD1 (5 bases). The CDR3 loop spans 15 amino acids. Germline V gives CDR1 SGHVS, CDR2 FNYEAQ. Trimming pared 5 bases from V and 6 bases from J, leaving 17 bases between. CDR3 sequence (DNA): TGTGCCAGCAGCAGCCAGGGAGGTGGGAGTCAGCCCCAGCATTTT. As protein: CASSSQGGGSQPQHF.

V usage is TRBV9 and J usage is TRBJ2-5; 8 bases align to TRBD2. This CDR3 region has 16 residues. The V gene end was trimmed by 0 bases and the J gene end by 4 bases; junction bases not matched to a gene: 8. Germline V gene sequence: CDR1 SGDLS, CDR2 YYNGEE. CDR3 nucleotide sequence: TGTGCCAGCAGCGTAGGTGGCCGGGGGGGCGGAGAGACCCAGTACTTC. Encoded protein: CASSVGGRGGGETQYF.

The gene calls are TRBV7-2 and TRBJ1-6; possible D gene TRBD1, 5 bases. The V gene's germline CDR1 is SGHTA and CDR2 FQGNSA. The length of the CDR3 is 14 residues. V was cut by 6 bases and J by 14 bases, with 20 bases left in between. The DNA of the CDR3 is TGTGCCAGCAGTAGCGCGGGGGGACTTTGGACCCTCCACTTT. Translated, it gives CASSSAGGLWTLHF.

This clone was observed once. The J gene is TRBJ1-4, the V gene TRBV7-8; D gene uncertain. The CDR3 covers 15 residues. V gave up 6 bases and J gave up 2 bases, with 13 bases separating them. In germline, CDR1 is SGHVS, CDR2 FQNEAQ. DNA for the CDR3: TGTGCCAGCAGTGAGGGCGCGAGGACTAATGAAAAACTGTTTTTT. It specifies CASSEGARTNEKLFF.

This sequence joins TRBV15 and TRBJ1-3; no clear D gene. Between the trimmed V and J ends, which lost 5 bases and 1 base, there was a span of 12 bases. Germline values: CDR1 LNHNV, CDR2 YYDKDF (reference sequence). The CDR3 totals 15 residues. CDR3 DNA sequence: TGTGCCACCAGCCCCCGGACGGGATCTGGAAACACCATATATTTT. It specifies CATSPRTGSGNTIYF.

The table lists this clone with a few counts. The rearrangement links TRBV20-1 to TRBJ1-2; D remains ambiguous. Germline CDR1 is DFQATT and CDR2 is SNEGSKA (reference sequence). The CDR3 covers 13 residues. The V end was cut by 3 bases, the J end by 0 bases, with 8 bases between. CDR3 nucleotides: TGCAGTGCTAGTCGGTTAGCTAACTATGGCTACACCTTC. It is translated as CSASRLANYGYTF.

V gene TRBV11-1 combines with J gene TRBJ2-7, with 9 nucleotides matching TRBD1. Germline V gene data show CDR1 as SGHAT and CDR2 as FQDESV (reference sequence). The CDR3 loop spans 14 amino acids. V was pared by 4 bases and J by 2 bases, with 3 bases of the junction left unmatched. CDR3 bases: TGTGCCAGCAGCTCCGGACAGGGGCCCTACGAGCAGTACTTC. It translates to CASSSGQGPYEQYF.

The sample holds a few counts of this clone. The chain carries TRBV27 and TRBJ1-2, with D possibly matching TRBD1 (6 bases). CDR1 is MNHEY and CDR2 is SMNVEV in the germline V gene (reference sequence). Trimming shortened V by 5 bases and J by 0 bases, and 13 bases separated the two germline ends. The CDR3 has 15 residues. The CDR3 is CASSPSGTPNYGYTF. CDR3 coding DNA: TGTGCCAGCAGTCCATCCGGGACACCTAACTATGGCTACACCTTC.

The chain employs TRBV5-1 and TRBJ1-4; TRBD1 aligns across 9 bases. Germline lookup yields CDR1 SGHRS and CDR2 YFSETQ. V lost 3 bases and J lost 7; bases outside the gene matches: 1. The CDR3 sequence is 13 residues long. The CDR3 DNA reads TGCGCCAGCAGCTGGACAGGGGTTGAAAAACTGTTTTTT. Its translation is CASSWTGVEKLFF.

V gene TRBV6-2 or TRBV6-3 combines with J gene TRBJ1-1; D possibly corresponds to TRBD1 (6 bases). The CDR3 loop spans 14 amino acids. Trimming took off 4 bases at V and 1 base at J, with 10 bases between the two ends. CDR1 is MNHEY and CDR2 is SVGEGT in the germline V gene. The chain's CDR3 is CASSFRGRNTEAFF. The CDR3 DNA reads as TGTGCCAGCAGTTTTAGGGGGAGGAACACTGAAGCTTTCTTT.